This TCR beta chain was observed in a study of shared clonotypes between healthy human individuals. Of note for this clone: The antigen remains unidentified. The same CDR3 also results from other DNA sequences found in this sample.

In the naive CD8 group, cells lacked CD45RO and were positively selected for CCR7, so terminally differentiated effector memory CD45RA+ cells were left out. The donors were adults (healthy and HIV-negative) with no recent acute infections or vaccinations. Study-wide points: The study's rarefaction showed incomplete sorted-subset sequencing despite large depth. Depth of sequencing was expected to influence donor clonotype sharing.

Clones were read by immunoSEQ multiplex PCR, and TCRdb kept only the in-frame ones, dropping some. The sample shows more than 2 million clones, approximately 94% of them seen only once. Sequencing input: naive CD8+ T cells sorted from blood. This receptor was taken from a man between 18 and 29 years old in good health.

The CDR3 nucleotides are TGTGCCAGCAGGGGGGGAGGGTACAATGAGCAGTTCTTC. Protein product: CASRGGGYNEQFF. The chain links TRBV6-1 to TRBJ2-1, with TRBD2 matching 7 bases. This CDR3 is built from 13 residues. V dropped 6 bases and J dropped 4; count of bases not matched to a gene: 3. The germline V gene has CDR1 MNHNS and CDR2 SASEGT.